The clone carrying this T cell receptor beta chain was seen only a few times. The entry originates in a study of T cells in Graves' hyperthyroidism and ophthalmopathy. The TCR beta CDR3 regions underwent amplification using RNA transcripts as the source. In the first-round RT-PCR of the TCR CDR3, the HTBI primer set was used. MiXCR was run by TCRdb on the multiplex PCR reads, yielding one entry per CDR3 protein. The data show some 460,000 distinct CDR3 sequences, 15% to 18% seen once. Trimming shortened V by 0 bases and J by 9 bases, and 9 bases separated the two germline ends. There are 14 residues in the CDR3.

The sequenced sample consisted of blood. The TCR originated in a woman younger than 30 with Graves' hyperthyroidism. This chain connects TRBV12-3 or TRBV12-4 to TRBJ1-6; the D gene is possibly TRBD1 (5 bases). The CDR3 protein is CASSLASGISPLHF. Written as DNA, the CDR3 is TGTGCCAGCAGTTTAGCCTCAGGGATTTCACCCCTCCACTTT.